What follows are 21 T cell receptor beta chains derived from one specimen sequenced in a study of CD8+ T cells in alopecia areata. Following extraction, RNA underwent reverse transcription to cDNA, which served as the sequencing template. Assay used: immunoSEQ multiplex PCR; TCRdb lists only in-frame clones, some missing. The table shows fewer than 250,000 clones, with over 60% occurring only once. Specified treatment: oral pan-JAK inhibitor, 5-10 mg twice daily. The material was CD4+ T cells sorted from blood, obtained at week 4, from a patient treated with tofacitinib. The receptors derive from a human donor with alopecia areata.

This sequence joins TRBV19 and TRBJ2-7, with D perhaps matching TRBD2 (6 bases). The germline V gene encodes CDR1 LNHDA and CDR2 SQIVND (reference sequence). CDR3 length equals 14 residues. The V and J ends lost 6 bases and 1 base respectively, with 13 bases between them. CDR3 protein: CASSSRAGSYEQYF. CDR3 coding DNA: TGTGCCAGTAGCTCCCGGGCGGGATCCTACGAGCAGTACTTC.

The chain combines TRBV19 with TRBJ1-4, with unresolved D. CDR1 is LNHDA, CDR2 SQIVND, per germline (reference sequence). Deletions cut 6 bases from V and 0 bases from J, with 5 bases between. The CDR3 totals 13 residues. The CDR3 loop reads CASSSATNEKLFF. In DNA form, the CDR3 reads TGTGCCAGTAGCTCTGCAACTAATGAAAAACTGTTTTTT.

This rearrangement joins TRBV4-1 to TRBJ2-3; the D is unclear. V was pared by 0 bases and J by 5 bases, with 6 bases between. The CDR3 extends over 13 amino acids. Germline loops: CDR1 MGHRA, CDR2 YSYEKL. The CDR3 is CASSQESVDTQYF. For the CDR3, the DNA is TGCGCCAGCAGCCAAGAGTCCGTAGATACGCAGTATTTT.

V usage is TRBV4-3 and J usage is TRBJ1-1, with D maybe TRBD1 (5 bases). CDR1 is LGHNA and CDR2 is YSLEER in the germline V gene. The CDR3 extends over 13 amino acids. Trimming removed 3 bases from V and 7 bases from J, with 12 bases in between. The CDR3 sequence is CASSHSTGDEAFF. The DNA for the CDR3 is TGCGCCAGCAGCCATAGCACGGGGGATGAAGCTTTCTTT.

The CDR3 DNA reads as TGTGCCAGCAGCTACGGGACAGCCAATTCACCCCTCCACTTT. This codes for CASSYGTANSPLHF. The chain carries TRBV27 and TRBJ1-6, with TRBD1 identical over 7 bases. V was pared by 6 bases and J by 7 bases, with 6 bases of the junction left unmatched. CDR3 length equals 14 residues. CDR1 and CDR2 (germline): MNHEY, SMNVEV (reference sequence).

This clone showed up just a few times. The rearrangement uses TRBV29-1 and TRBJ2-3; no definite D call. CDR1 is SQVTM, CDR2 ANQGSEA, per germline. CDR3 length: 12 residues. The V end lost 7 bases, the J end lost 11 bases, and 19 bases lay between the germline ends. DNA of the CDR3: TGCAGCGCCAAAACCCCCGATAGGCTGCAGTATTTT. The encoded protein is CSAKTPDRLQYF.

The V call is TRBV30, the J call TRBJ2-5; maybe TRBD1 (5 bases). Trimming shortened V by 4 bases and J by 4 bases, and 16 bases separated the two germline ends. The CDR3 runs 14 residues. Germline assignment: CDR1 GTSNPN and CDR2 SVGIG (reference sequence). CDR3 amino acids: CAWTPTARGETQYF. The CDR3 DNA sequence: TGTGCCTGGACCCCGACAGCCCGAGGAGAGACCCAGTACTTC.

The chain combines TRBV18 with TRBJ2-5; no reliable D call. Germline V gene sequence: CDR1 KGHSH, CDR2 LQKENI. V was trimmed by 3 bases and J by 0 bases, leaving 8 bases between them. This CDR3 has 14 residues. The CDR3, as DNA: TGTGCCAGCTCACCGGTCACAGACCAAGAGACCCAGTACTTC. Translated, it gives CASSPVTDQETQYF.

This clone was counted between two and nine times. J is TRBJ1-3 and V is TRBV10-3; 11 bases map to TRBD1. J gave up 2 bases and V 6 bases, and 3 bases lay outside the gene matches. This CDR3 is built from 15 residues. CDR1 ENHRY and CDR2 SYGVKD come from the germline V gene. The CDR3 protein is CAISRDRGTGNTIYF. The CDR3 DNA follows: TGTGCCATCAGCCGGGACAGGGGGACTGGAAACACCATATATTTT.

In regard to this clone: The same CDR3 can be traced to other DNA sequences in this sample. The rearrangement uses TRBV30 and TRBJ2-2; D unresolved. Trimming shortened V by 2 bases and J by 1 base, and 5 bases separated the two germline ends. CDR1 is GTSNPN, CDR2 SVGIG, per germline (reference sequence). The CDR3 consists of 13 residues. The CDR3 region is CAWSRGNTGELFF. The CDR3 DNA follows: TGTGCCTGGAGTCGAGGGAACACCGGGGAGCTGTTTTTT.

The chain couples TRBV19 to TRBJ1-1; TRBD1 is a possible D gene (5 bases). The V and J ends lost 2 bases and 0 bases respectively, with 10 bases between them. CDR1 is LNHDA and CDR2 is SQIVND in the germline V gene (reference sequence). This CDR3 comprises 15 residues. CDR3 sequence (DNA): TGTGCCAGTAGTATATGGGGGGAAGTGAACACTGAAGCTTTCTTT. Its protein is CASSIWGEVNTEAFF.

The gene calls are TRBV29-1 and TRBJ1-1; D uncertain. V lost 5 bases and J lost 11, with 15 bases in between. Germline V gene lookup returns CDR1 SQVTM and CDR2 ANQGSEA. This CDR3 has 11 amino acids. The DNA for the CDR3 is TGCAGCGTTTCAAGCAGTCCGGCGGCTTTCTTT. It codes for CSVSSSPAAFF. The variable domain in full, with the rest retrieved from reference TRBV29-1 and TRBJ1-1, is SAVISQKPSRDICQRGTSLTIQCQVDSQVTMMFWYRQQPGQSLTLIATANQGSEATYESGFVIDKFPISRPNLTFSTLTVSNMSPEDSSIYLCSVSSSPAAFFGQGTRLTVV.

The chain recombines TRBV5-6 with TRBJ1-1; no definite D call. Germline lookup yields CDR1 SGHDT and CDR2 YYEEEE. The length of the CDR3 is 16 residues. V lost 1 base, J lost 2 bases, and 15 bases lay in between. CDR3 in amino acids: CASSLSMRVVNTEAFF. The CDR3 DNA reads TGTGCCAGCAGCTTGAGTATGAGGGTGGTAAACACTGAAGCTTTCTTT.

This clone was seen a few times. The gene calls are TRBV4-2 and TRBJ2-5, with 8 positions matching TRBD2. The CDR3 loop spans 17 amino acids. V lost 0 bases, J lost 1 base, and 7 bases stayed unmatched. Per germline, CDR1 LGHNA and CDR2 YNFKEQ. CDR3 region: CASSQEGGGGPQETQYF. DNA of the CDR3: TGTGCCAGCAGCCAAGAGGGCGGCGGGGGGCCCCAAGAGACCCAGTACTTC.

V and J are TRBV7-9 and TRBJ2-3; D may be TRBD1 or TRBD2 (6 bases each). Germline CDR1 SEHNR, CDR2 FQNEAQ (reference sequence). V was shortened by 3 bases and J by 5 bases, with 12 bases between the two germline ends. The CDR3 has 14 residues. CDR3: CASSLSGAGDTQYF. DNA of the CDR3: TGTGCCAGCAGCTTGTCGGGGGCGGGAGATACGCAGTATTTT.

The rearrangement uses TRBV27 and TRBJ2-5; D unresolved. The CDR3 consists of 15 residues. Germline CDR1 MNHEY, CDR2 SMNVEV (reference sequence). V lost 2 bases to trimming and J lost 5 bases, with 15 bases between them. The CDR3 spells CASSLTPVKGETQYF. In DNA, the CDR3 is TGTGCCAGCAGTTTAACCCCGGTAAAGGGTGAGACCCAGTACTTC.

The chain has TRBV29-1 and TRBJ1-6; perhaps TRBD1 as D (6 bases). The germline CDR1 and CDR2 sequences are SQVTM and ANQGSEA. The V end was cut by 5 bases, the J end by 8 bases, with 13 bases between. The CDR3 is 13 amino acids. CDR3 DNA sequence: TGCAGCGTTAAACAGGGTGCGGATTCACCCCTCCACTTT. Translating it yields CSVKQGADSPLHF. Full variable domain (remainder filled in from reference TRBV29-1 and TRBJ1-6): SAVISQKPSRDICQRGTSLTIQCQVDSQVTMMFWYRQQPGQSLTLIATANQGSEATYESGFVIDKFPISRPNLTFSTLTVSNMSPEDSSIYLCSVKQGADSPLHFGNGTRLTVT.

The genes are TRBV27 and TRBJ2-7, with 8 bases fitting TRBD2. CDR1 and CDR2 (germline): MNHEY, SMNVEV (reference sequence). The CDR3 length is 14 residues. With V trimmed by 5 bases and J by 7 bases, 10 bases remained unmatched. As DNA, the CDR3 is TGTGCCAGCAGTATCTCGGGGGGGCGTGGAGAGCAGTACTTC. Translated: CASSISGGRGEQYF.

The chain uses TRBV6-5 and TRBJ1-1; D is unclear. This CDR3 has 13 amino acids. Germline V gene lookup returns CDR1 MNHEY and CDR2 SVGAGI. The germline V and J ends were trimmed by 2 bases and 1 base, with 5 bases remaining between them. Here the CDR3 reads CASSYTWNTEAFF. The DNA for the CDR3 is TGTGCCAGCAGTTACACCTGGAACACTGAAGCTTTCTTT.

The rearrangement links TRBV23-1 to TRBJ1-6; D is ambiguous. TRBV23-1 is classed as an ORF, of uncertain function. V lost 2 bases, J lost 8 bases, and 16 bases lay in between. The CDR3 covers 16 residues. The CDR3 sequence is CASSQTHKAWDSPLHF. The DNA of the CDR3 is TGCGCCAGCAGTCAAACCCACAAGGCCTGGGATTCACCCCTCCACTTT.

The rearrangement uses TRBV6-5 and TRBJ1-2; D gene unclear. Germline V lookup: CDR1 MNHEY, CDR2 SVGAGI. The CDR3 contains 12 residues. The V and J ends lost 6 bases and 3 bases respectively, with 8 bases between them. DNA of the CDR3: TGTGCCAGCAGAAGGATGGACTATGGCTACACCTTC. Residues: CASRRMDYGYTF.